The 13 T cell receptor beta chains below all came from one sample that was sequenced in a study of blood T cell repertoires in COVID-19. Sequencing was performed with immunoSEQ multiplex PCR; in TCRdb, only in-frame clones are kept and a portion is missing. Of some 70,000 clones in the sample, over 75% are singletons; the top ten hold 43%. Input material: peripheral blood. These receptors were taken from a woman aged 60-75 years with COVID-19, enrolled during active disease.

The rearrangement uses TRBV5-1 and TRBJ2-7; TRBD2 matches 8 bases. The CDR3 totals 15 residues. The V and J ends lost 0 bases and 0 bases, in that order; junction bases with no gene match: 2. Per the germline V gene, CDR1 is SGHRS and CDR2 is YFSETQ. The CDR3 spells CASSLELAGSYEQYF. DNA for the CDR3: TGCGCCAGCAGCTTGGAGCTAGCGGGCTCCTACGAGCAGTACTTC.

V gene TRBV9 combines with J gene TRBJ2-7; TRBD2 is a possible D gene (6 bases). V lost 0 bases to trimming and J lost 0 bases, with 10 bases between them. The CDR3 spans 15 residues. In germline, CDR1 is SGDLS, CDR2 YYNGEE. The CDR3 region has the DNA TGTGCCAGCAGCGTAGAAGGAGGGAACTCCTACGAGCAGTACTTC. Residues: CASSVEGGNSYEQYF. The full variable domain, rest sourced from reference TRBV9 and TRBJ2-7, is DSGVTQTPKHLITATGQRVTLRCSPRSGDLSVYWYQQSLDQGLQFLIQYYNGEERAKGNILERFSAQQFPDLHSELNLSSLELGDSALYFCASSVEGGNSYEQYFGPGTRLTVT.

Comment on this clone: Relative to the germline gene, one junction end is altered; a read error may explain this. CDR3 DNA: TGTGCCAGCTCCCCACAGGGGTGGGAGCAGTACTTC. The encoded protein is CASSPQGWEQYF. The V gene is TRBV18, the J gene TRBJ2-7; 7 positions match TRBD1. Per germline, CDR1 KGHSH and CDR2 LQKENI. The CDR3 loop spans 12 amino acids.

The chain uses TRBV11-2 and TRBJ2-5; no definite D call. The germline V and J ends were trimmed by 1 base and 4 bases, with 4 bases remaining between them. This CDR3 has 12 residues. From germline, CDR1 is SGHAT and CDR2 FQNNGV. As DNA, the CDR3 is TGTGCCAGCAGCTTAGTGCGAGAGACCCAGTACTTC. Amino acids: CASSLVRETQYF.

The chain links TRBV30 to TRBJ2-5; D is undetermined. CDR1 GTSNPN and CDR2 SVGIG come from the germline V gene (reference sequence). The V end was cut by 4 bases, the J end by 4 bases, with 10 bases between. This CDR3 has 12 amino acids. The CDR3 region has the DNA TGTGCCTGGAACCGCCCGGGAGAGACCCAGTACTTC. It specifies CAWNRPGETQYF.

For the CDR3, the DNA is TGTGCCAGTAGGAGTATGTACGAGCAGTACTTC. Protein: CASRSMYEQYF. The chain has TRBV19 and TRBJ2-7; D unresolved. The V gene lost 6 bases and the J gene lost 4 bases, with 7 bases spanning the gap. The CDR3 has 11 residues. Germline V CDR1 and CDR2: LNHDA, SQIVND (reference sequence). The variable domain in full, completed from reference TRBV19 and TRBJ2-7, reads DGGITQSPKYLFRKEGQNVTLSCEQNLNHDAMYWYRQDPGQGLRLIYYSQIVNDFQKGDIAEGYSVSREKKESFPLTVTSAQKNPTAFYLCASRSMYEQYFGPGTRLTVT.

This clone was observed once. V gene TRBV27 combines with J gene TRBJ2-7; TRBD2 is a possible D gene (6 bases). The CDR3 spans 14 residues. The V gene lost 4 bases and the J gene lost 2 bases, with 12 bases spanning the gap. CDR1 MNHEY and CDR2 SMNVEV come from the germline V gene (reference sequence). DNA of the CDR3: TGTGCCAGCAGTTCGGGACTTTTAGCCTACGAGCAGTACTTC. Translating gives CASSSGLLAYEQYF.

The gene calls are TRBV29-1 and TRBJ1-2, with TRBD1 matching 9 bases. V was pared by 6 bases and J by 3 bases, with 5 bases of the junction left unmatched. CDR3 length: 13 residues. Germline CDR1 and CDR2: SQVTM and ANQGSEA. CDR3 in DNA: TGCAGCGTGAACGACAGGGGGGACTATGGCTACACCTTC. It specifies CSVNDRGDYGYTF.

The chain's CDR3 is CASSPFIGDRELGNSPLHF. The CDR3 DNA follows: TGTGCCAGCAGCCCCTTTATAGGTGACCGGGAGTTAGGTAATTCACCCCTCCACTTT. The gene calls are TRBV9 and TRBJ1-6; D unclear. The germline V and J ends were trimmed by 4 bases and 6 bases, with 26 bases remaining between them. CDR3 size: 19 residues. Per the germline V gene, CDR1 is SGDLS and CDR2 is YYNGEE.

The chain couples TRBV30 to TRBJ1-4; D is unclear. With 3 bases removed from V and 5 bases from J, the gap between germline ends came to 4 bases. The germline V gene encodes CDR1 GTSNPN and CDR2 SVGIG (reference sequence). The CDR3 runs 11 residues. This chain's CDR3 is CAWRRNEKLFF. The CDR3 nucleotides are TGTGCCTGGAGGCGGAATGAAAAACTGTTTTTT.

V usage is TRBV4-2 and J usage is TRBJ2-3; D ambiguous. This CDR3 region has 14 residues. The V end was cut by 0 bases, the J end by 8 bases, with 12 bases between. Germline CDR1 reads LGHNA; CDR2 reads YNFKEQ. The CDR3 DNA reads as TGTGCCAGCAGCCAAGACTCCCCTGGCGGTACGCAGTATTTT. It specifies CASSQDSPGGTQYF.

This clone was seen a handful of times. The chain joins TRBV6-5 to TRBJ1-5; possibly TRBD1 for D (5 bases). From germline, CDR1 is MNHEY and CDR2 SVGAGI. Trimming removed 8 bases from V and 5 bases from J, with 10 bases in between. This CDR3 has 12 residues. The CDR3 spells CASVGQDQPQHF. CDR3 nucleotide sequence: TGTGCCAGCGTGGGGCAGGATCAGCCCCAGCATTTT.

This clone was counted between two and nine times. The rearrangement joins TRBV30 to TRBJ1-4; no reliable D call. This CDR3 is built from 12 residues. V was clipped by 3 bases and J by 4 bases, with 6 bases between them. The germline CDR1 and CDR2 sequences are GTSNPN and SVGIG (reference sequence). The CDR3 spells CAWSQNNEKLFF. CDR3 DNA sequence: TGTGCCTGGAGCCAGAATAATGAAAAACTGTTTTTT.